This T cell receptor beta chain was found in a study of shared clonotypes between healthy human individuals. Study-level information: Aged 18 to 49, the donors were a couple of women and a few men.

The authors divided CD4+ cells into CD45RA+ naive and CD45RA-negative memory subsets. Assay runs were performed at deep level. Generated by immunoSEQ multiplex PCR, the TCRdb table keeps only in-frame clones and is missing some. The sample shows about 1.1 million clones, roughly 77% of them seen only once. Germline lookup yields CDR1 WNHNN and CDR2 SYGVQD (reference sequence). V gave up 5 bases and J gave up 4 bases, with 17 bases separating them. The CDR3 sequence is 15 residues long. The clonotype comes from a man aged 18 to 30 in good health. Some clones in this sample may be carry-over from other donors' samples. V gene TRBV10-1 combines with J gene TRBJ1-2, with D perhaps TRBD1 (5 bases). Sequenced: memory CD4+ T cells from PBMCs. The sample's subset: CD45RA-negative fraction. In DNA, the CDR3 is TGCGCCAGCAGTAAGCGGGACGGCACATTCTATGGCTACACCTTC. Its translation: CASSKRDGTFYGYTF.